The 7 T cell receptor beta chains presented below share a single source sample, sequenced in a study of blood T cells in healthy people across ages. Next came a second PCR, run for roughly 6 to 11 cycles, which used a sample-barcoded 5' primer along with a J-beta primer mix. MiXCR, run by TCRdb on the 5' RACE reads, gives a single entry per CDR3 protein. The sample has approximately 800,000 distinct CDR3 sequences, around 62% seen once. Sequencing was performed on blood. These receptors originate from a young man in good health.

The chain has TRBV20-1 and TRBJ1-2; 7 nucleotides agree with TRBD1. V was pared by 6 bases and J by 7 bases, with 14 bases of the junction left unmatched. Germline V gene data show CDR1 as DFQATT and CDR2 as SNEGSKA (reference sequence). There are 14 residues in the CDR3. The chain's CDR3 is CSASAPGRGSGYTF. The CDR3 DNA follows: TGCAGTGCCTCCGCCCCGGGCAGGGGGAGTGGCTACACCTTC.

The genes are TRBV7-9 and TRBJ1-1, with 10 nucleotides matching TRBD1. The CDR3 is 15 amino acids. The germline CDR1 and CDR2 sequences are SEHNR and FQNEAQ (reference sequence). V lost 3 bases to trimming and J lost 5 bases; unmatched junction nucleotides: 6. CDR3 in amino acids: CASSLGDRGQTEAFF. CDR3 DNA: TGTGCCAGCAGCTTGGGGGACAGGGGTCAGACTGAAGCTTTCTTT.

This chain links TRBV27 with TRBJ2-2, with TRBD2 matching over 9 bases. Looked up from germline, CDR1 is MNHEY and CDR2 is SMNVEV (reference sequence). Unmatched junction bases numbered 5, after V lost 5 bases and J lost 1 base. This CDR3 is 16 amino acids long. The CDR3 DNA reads TGTGCCAGCAGTATCCGACTAGCGGAGAACACCGGGGAGCTGTTTTTT. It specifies CASSIRLAENTGELFF.

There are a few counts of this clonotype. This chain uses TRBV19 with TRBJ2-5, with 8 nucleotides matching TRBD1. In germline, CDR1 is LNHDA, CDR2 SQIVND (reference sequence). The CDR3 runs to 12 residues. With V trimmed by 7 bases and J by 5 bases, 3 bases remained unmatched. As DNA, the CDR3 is TGTGCCAGTAAAAGGACAGGGGAGACCCAGTACTTC. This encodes CASKRTGETQYF.

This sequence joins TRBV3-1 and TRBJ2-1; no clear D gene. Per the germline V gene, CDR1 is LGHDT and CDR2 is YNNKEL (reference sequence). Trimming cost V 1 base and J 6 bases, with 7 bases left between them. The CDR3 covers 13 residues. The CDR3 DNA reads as TGTGCCAGCAGCCAAGGCCGGATCAATGAGCAGTTCTTC. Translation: CASSQGRINEQFF.

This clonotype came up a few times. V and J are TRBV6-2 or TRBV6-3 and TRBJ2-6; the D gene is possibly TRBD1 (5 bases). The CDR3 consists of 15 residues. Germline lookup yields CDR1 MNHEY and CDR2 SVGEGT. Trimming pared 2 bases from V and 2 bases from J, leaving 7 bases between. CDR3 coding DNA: TGTGCCAGCAGTTACAGGGGCGCTGGGGCCAACGTCCTGACTTTC. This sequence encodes CASSYRGAGANVLTF.

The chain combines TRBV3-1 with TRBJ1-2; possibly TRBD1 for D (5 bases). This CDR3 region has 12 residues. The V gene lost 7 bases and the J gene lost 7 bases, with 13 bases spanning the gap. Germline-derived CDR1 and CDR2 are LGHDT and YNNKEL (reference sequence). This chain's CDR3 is CASNQGESGYTF. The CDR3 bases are TGTGCCAGCAATCAGGGAGAAAGTGGCTACACCTTC.